This T cell receptor beta chain was sequenced for a study of T cells in localized non-small cell lung cancer. Overall study findings and caveats: Longer overall survival was seen with higher T cell density measured in blood. Only one tumor region went through sequencing, so heterogeneity may still be there. Uninvolved adjacent lung showed higher T cell clonality than tumor. A median of approximately 57 clones ranked among the top 100 in tumor appeared in adjacent lung.

Germline V CDR1 and CDR2: SGDLS, YYNGEE. This CDR3 has 15 residues. Trimming took 0 bases from V and 0 from J, leaving 8 bases between them. For this clone: Its antigen is not identified.

Produced via immunoSEQ multiplex PCR; TCRdb's table is partial and in-frame only. Of more than 11,000 clones listed, approximately 90% were seen once; the top ten hold approximately 2.7%. J is TRBJ2-3 and V is TRBV9, with no clear D. Here the sequenced sample was peripheral blood mononuclear cells, taken before any cancer treatment. This receptor was taken from a man aged 35 to 69 with stage III lung adenocarcinoma. This CDR3 reads CASSVVGSSTDTQYF. CDR3 nucleotide sequence: TGTGCCAGCAGCGTAGTGGGCAGCAGCACAGATACGCAGTATTTT.